This entry lists 27 T cell receptor beta chains sequenced from one sample in a study of T cell responses to AZD1222 COVID-19 vaccine. Sequencing was performed with immunoSEQ multiplex PCR; in TCRdb, only in-frame clones are kept and a portion is missing. The repertoire includes 200,000 or so clones, 80% to 95% of them detected once, and 10% sits in the top ten. The sequencing used peripheral blood, collected on day 0 of AZD1222 vaccination. These receptors all come from an adult in good health.

The chain recombines TRBV7-9 with TRBJ2-1; either TRBD1 or TRBD2 may supply D (7 bases each). The germline V and J ends were trimmed by 3 bases and 2 bases, with 17 bases remaining between them. Germline V gene lookup returns CDR1 SEHNR and CDR2 FQNEAQ (reference sequence). This CDR3 is built from 17 residues. DNA for the CDR3: TGTGCCAGCAGCTTCCCAGGGGGGAGGGGACCCTACAATGAGCAGTTCTTC. It specifies CASSFPGGRGPYNEQFF. Full variable domain (rest looked up from reference TRBV7-9 and TRBJ2-1): DTGVSQNPRHKITKRGQNVTFRCDPISEHNRLYWYRQTLGQGPEFLTYFQNEAQLEKSRLLSDRFSAERPKGSFSTLEIQRTEQGDSAMYLCASSFPGGRGPYNEQFFGPGTRLTVL.

V gene TRBV9 combines with J gene TRBJ1-4; tentatively, D is TRBD1 (6 bases). Germline V gene lookup returns CDR1 SGDLS and CDR2 YYNGEE. The CDR3 has 14 amino acids. V dropped 4 bases and J dropped 2 bases, with 9 bases sitting between them. The chain's CDR3 is CASSLGGTNEKLFF. CDR3 nucleotides: TGTGCCAGCAGCCTTGGGGGCACTAATGAAAAACTGTTTTTT.

V usage is TRBV27 and J usage is TRBJ1-3; TRBD1 might be the D (5 bases). The germline V gene encodes CDR1 MNHEY and CDR2 SMNVEV (reference sequence). The CDR3 has 12 amino acids. V was shortened by 8 bases and J by 2 bases, with 7 bases between the two germline ends. CDR3 region: CASQGTGNTIYF. The CDR3 DNA reads as TGTGCCAGCCAGGGCACTGGAAACACCATATATTTT.

The chain combines TRBV19 with TRBJ2-3; TRBD1 is a possible D gene (5 bases). The CDR3 consists of 17 residues. With 5 bases removed from V and 8 bases from J, the gap between germline ends came to 26 bases. Germline assignment: CDR1 LNHDA and CDR2 SQIVND (reference sequence). CDR3 nucleotides: TGTGCCAGTAGTCGCACCCACTTAGCCTACGGGCAGGGTACGCAGTATTTT. Translating it yields CASSRTHLAYGQGTQYF. The whole variable domain, remainder taken from reference TRBV19 and TRBJ2-3, is DGGITQSPKYLFRKEGQNVTLSCEQNLNHDAMYWYRQDPGQGLRLIYYSQIVNDFQKGDIAEGYSVSREKKESFPLTVTSAQKNPTAFYLCASSRTHLAYGQGTQYFGPGTRLTVL.

Only one count was recorded for this clone. The chain carries TRBV5-1 and TRBJ1-4; 9 bases are shared with TRBD1. The germline V gene encodes CDR1 SGHRS and CDR2 YFSETQ. There are 14 residues in the CDR3. With V trimmed by 4 bases and J by 8 bases, 6 bases remained unmatched. The CDR3: CASSQDRGGEKLFF. CDR3 bases: TGCGCCAGCAGCCAGGACAGGGGCGGAGAAAAACTGTTTTTT.

This clone was counted once. The gene calls are TRBV7-9 and TRBJ1-4, with a possible D match to TRBD1 (5 bases). Trimming pared 4 bases from V and 8 bases from J, leaving 26 bases between. The CDR3 length is 18 residues. Germline CDR1 and CDR2: SEHNR and FQNEAQ (reference sequence). CDR3 protein: CASSSTLGPTGGGEKLFF. The DNA of the CDR3 is TGTGCCAGCAGCTCCACACTAGGCCCAACAGGCGGCGGGGAAAAACTGTTTTTT.

The chain has TRBV4-2 and TRBJ2-2; D is unclear. Trimming shortened V by 3 bases and J by 7 bases, and 18 bases separated the two germline ends. CDR3 length equals 16 residues. The germline V gene has CDR1 LGHNA and CDR2 YNFKEQ. The CDR3 reads CASSQTSRREDGELFF. The CDR3 DNA follows: TGTGCCAGCAGCCAGACCTCCAGAAGAGAGGACGGGGAGCTGTTTTTT.

The chain employs TRBV5-1 and TRBJ2-1; possible D gene TRBD1, 6 bases. Per germline, CDR1 SGHRS and CDR2 YFSETQ. This CDR3 has 15 amino acids. The germline V and J ends were trimmed by 3 bases and 6 bases, with 16 bases remaining between them. The chain's CDR3 is CASSSEETGINEQFF. The CDR3 DNA follows: TGCGCCAGCAGCTCGGAAGAGACAGGCATCAATGAGCAGTTCTTC.

This clone was detected only once. The genes are TRBV12-3 or TRBV12-4 and TRBJ1-3, with D unclear. This CDR3 contains 12 residues. The V and J ends lost 6 bases and 4 bases respectively, with 7 bases between them. DNA of the CDR3: TGTGCCAGCAGGCCGGAGGGAAACACCATATATTTT. Its protein product is CASRPEGNTIYF.

This chain uses TRBV10-3 with TRBJ1-1; tentative D call: TRBD1 (5 bases). Germline values: CDR1 ENHRY, CDR2 SYGVKD. The CDR3 is 16 amino acids. V was cut by 5 bases and J by 4 bases, with 20 bases left in between. CDR3 in amino acids: CAISRPGGKGGTEAFF. The CDR3 region has the DNA TGTGCCATCAGTCGTCCCGGGGGAAAGGGCGGCACTGAAGCTTTCTTT.

The rearrangement links TRBV9 to TRBJ1-6; D perhaps matches TRBD1 (6 bases). CDR1 is SGDLS and CDR2 is YYNGEE in the germline V gene. The V and J ends lost 0 bases and 6 bases respectively, with 10 bases between them. This CDR3 is 15 amino acids long. CDR3 nucleotides: TGTGCCAGCAGCGTAGAAGGGGGTAGTAATTCACCCCTCCACTTT. Translating gives CASSVEGGSNSPLHF.

This chain uses TRBV4-3 with TRBJ2-3; a possible D gene is TRBD2 (5 bases). Looked up from germline, CDR1 is LGHNA and CDR2 is YSLEER. V lost 1 base to trimming and J lost 3 bases, with 14 bases between them. The CDR3 contains 16 residues. DNA of the CDR3: TGCGCCAGCAGCCAAGCGTTCCGGGGAGTGACAGATACGCAGTATTTT. Translated, it gives CASSQAFRGVTDTQYF.

This clone was observed once. The chain uses TRBV27 and TRBJ1-1, with D possibly matching TRBD1 (6 bases). Germline V gene data show CDR1 as MNHEY and CDR2 as SMNVEV (reference sequence). V dropped 3 bases and J dropped 1 base, with 9 bases sitting between them. The CDR3 contains 14 residues. CDR3 sequence reads: CASSFSGANTEAFF. In DNA, the CDR3 is TGTGCCAGCAGTTTCTCGGGGGCGAACACTGAAGCTTTCTTT.

The V gene is TRBV11-3, the J gene TRBJ1-1; tentative D call: TRBD1 (6 bases). The V end lost 4 bases, the J end lost 0 bases, and 9 bases lay between the germline ends. CDR1 and CDR2 from the germline V gene are SGHNT and YENEEA. The length of the CDR3 is 14 residues. CDR3 bases: TGTGCCAGCAGCTCGGGGGACATGAACACTGAAGCTTTCTTT. Protein: CASSSGDMNTEAFF.

Note on this clone: This same CDR3 is encoded by further DNA sequences in the sample. The chain combines TRBV7-9 with TRBJ1-1, with D possibly TRBD1 on 6 matching bases. This CDR3 contains 11 residues. The V gene lost 5 bases and the J gene lost 8 bases, with 9 bases spanning the gap. Germline V gene sequence: CDR1 SEHNR, CDR2 FQNEAQ (reference sequence). The CDR3 sequence: CASSLGTEAFF. CDR3 in DNA: TGTGCCAGCAGCCTGGGGACAGAAGCTTTCTTT.

The chain joins TRBV5-5 to TRBJ1-1; D gene unclear. This CDR3 is built from 14 residues. Germline assignment: CDR1 SGHKS and CDR2 YYEKEE (reference sequence). Deletions cut 0 bases from V and 5 bases from J, with 11 bases between. CDR3 DNA: TGTGCCAGCAGCTTGGATCCGGGTCGGACTGAAGCTTTCTTT. This codes for CASSLDPGRTEAFF.

The chain has TRBV27 and TRBJ2-1, with 10 bases fitting TRBD2. With 2 bases clipped from V and 4 bases from J, the junction kept 2 bases outside the gene matches. Germline loops: CDR1 MNHEY, CDR2 SMNVEV (reference sequence). This CDR3 has 15 residues. CDR3 region: CASSLGLAEYNEQFF. The CDR3 nucleotides are TGTGCCAGCAGTTTAGGACTAGCGGAGTACAATGAGCAGTTCTTC.

This clone was detected only a few times. The chain links TRBV5-1 to TRBJ1-2; the D is unclear. CDR3 length: 16 residues. CDR1 SGHRS and CDR2 YFSETQ come from the germline V gene. V shed 1 base and J shed 8 bases, with 21 bases lying between them. The CDR3 DNA reads as TGCGCCAGCAGCTTGCCCCCCGCGTCGGGGAGTCAGGGCTACACCTTC. It yields the protein CASSLPPASGSQGYTF.

This chain joins TRBV11-2 and TRBJ2-3, with a tentative D call TRBD1 (6 bases). The V end lost 3 bases, the J end lost 1 base, and 14 bases lay between the germline ends. The length of the CDR3 is 16 residues. The germline CDR1 and CDR2 sequences are SGHAT and FQNNGV. The CDR3 nucleotides are TGTGCCAGCAGCTTTTCTCAGGGACACGGCACAGATACGCAGTATTTT. As protein: CASSFSQGHGTDTQYF. Supplemented by reference TRBV11-2 and TRBJ2-3, the full variable domain reads EAGVAQSPRYKIIEKRQSVAFWCNPISGHATLYWYQQILGQGPKLLIQFQNNGVVDDSQLPKDRFSAERLKGVDSTLKIQPAKLEDSAVYLCASSFSQGHGTDTQYFGPGTRLTVL.

The chain joins TRBV14 to TRBJ2-5; a weak D match, TRBD2 (6 bases). Trimming removed 1 base at V and 4 bases at J, with 13 bases between. The CDR3 spans 15 residues. CDR1 is SGHDN and CDR2 is FVKESK in the germline V gene. The CDR3 nucleotides are TGTGCCAGCAGCCAAGTACGGGGGTATGGAGAGACCCAGTACTTC. Protein product: CASSQVRGYGETQYF.

The V call is TRBV10-3, the J call TRBJ1-1; tentatively, D is TRBD1 (5 bases). Trimming took 9 bases from V and 3 from J, leaving 11 bases between them. CDR1 and CDR2 (germline): ENHRY, SYGVKD. The CDR3 contains 12 residues. The CDR3 reads CAIRQQDTEAFF. The CDR3 region has the DNA TGTGCCATACGACAGCAGGACACTGAAGCTTTCTTT.

This clone was detected only once. The chain links TRBV11-2 to TRBJ1-2; D may be TRBD1 (6 bases). Between the trimmed V and J ends, which lost 2 bases and 6 bases, there was a span of 19 bases. There are 16 residues in the CDR3. Germline CDR1 is SGHAT and CDR2 is FQNNGV. The CDR3 nucleotides read TGTGCCAGCAGCTTACCCATCCATCGACAGGAGGATGGCTACACCTTC. Its translation is CASSLPIHRQEDGYTF.

This clone appeared a single time. The V gene is TRBV10-3, the J gene TRBJ2-3; TRBD2 agrees at 11 bases. The CDR3 has 16 residues. The ends lost 6 bases at V and 4 bases at J; junction bases unmatched: 9. Per germline, CDR1 ENHRY and CDR2 SYGVKD. CDR3 amino acids: CAISLTSGTSPDTQYF. The CDR3 DNA sequence: TGTGCCATCAGCTTGACTAGCGGGACGTCCCCAGATACGCAGTATTTT.

The chain carries TRBV7-9 and TRBJ1-1; D is ambiguous. CDR3 size: 11 residues. Germline V CDR1 and CDR2: SEHNR, FQNEAQ (reference sequence). V dropped 3 bases and J dropped 7 bases, with 6 bases sitting between them. CDR3 amino acids: CASSFASEAFF. CDR3 nucleotides: TGTGCCAGCAGCTTCGCTAGTGAAGCTTTCTTT.

V usage is TRBV2 and J usage is TRBJ2-7; 7 bases line up with TRBD1. V shed 7 bases, J shed 4 bases, and the junction held 10 bases outside the gene matches. The CDR3 is 14 amino acids. Germline CDR1 is SNHLY and CDR2 is FYNNEI. Here the CDR3 reads CASKIDRVAYEQYF. The CDR3 DNA reads as TGTGCCAGCAAAATTGACAGGGTCGCGTACGAGCAGTACTTC.

The chain couples TRBV5-6 to TRBJ2-3; D may be TRBD1 or TRBD2 (6 bases each). The CDR3 runs 13 residues. Germline V gene lookup returns CDR1 SGHDT and CDR2 YYEEEE. Trimming pared 2 bases from V and 4 bases from J, leaving 8 bases between. This CDR3 is CASSLGGPDTQYF. DNA for the CDR3: TGTGCCAGCAGCTTAGGGGGGCCAGATACGCAGTATTTT.

The chain uses TRBV6-2 or TRBV6-3 and TRBJ2-1, with 13 bases lining up with TRBD2. CDR1 MNHEY and CDR2 SVGEGT come from the germline V gene. The CDR3 is 16 amino acids. Trimming at V came to 5 bases and at J to 10 bases, leaving 11 bases not matched to a gene. The CDR3, as DNA: TGTGCCAGCAGTCGAGGGACTAGCGGGGTCCTCGGGGAGCAGTTCTTC. Translation gives CASSRGTSGVLGEQFF.